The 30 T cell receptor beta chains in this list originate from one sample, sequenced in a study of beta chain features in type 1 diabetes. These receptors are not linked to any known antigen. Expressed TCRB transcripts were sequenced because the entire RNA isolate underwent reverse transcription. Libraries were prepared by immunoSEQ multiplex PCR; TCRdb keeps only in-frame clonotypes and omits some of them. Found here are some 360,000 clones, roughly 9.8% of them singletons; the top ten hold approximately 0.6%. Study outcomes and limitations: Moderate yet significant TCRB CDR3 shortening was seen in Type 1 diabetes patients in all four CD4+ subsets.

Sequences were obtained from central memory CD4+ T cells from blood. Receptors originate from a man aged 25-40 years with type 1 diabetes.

CDR3 protein: CASSRVTGRTGNTGELFF. The CDR3 DNA sequence: TGTGCCAGCTCTCGCGTCACAGGGAGGACGGGGAACACCGGGGAGCTGTTTTTT. This sequence joins TRBV9 and TRBJ2-2; D is possibly TRBD1 or TRBD2 (6 bases each). The V and J ends lost 7 bases and 1 base respectively, with 23 bases between them. Germline lookup yields CDR1 SGDLS and CDR2 YYNGEE. The CDR3 contains 18 residues.

In nucleotides, the CDR3 is TGTGCCAGCAGCCCGCCGGGACAGAAATACAATGAGCAGTTCTTC. This codes for CASSPPGQKYNEQFF. The chain has TRBV7-8 and TRBJ2-1; 7 nucleotides align to TRBD1. The junction had 8 bases not matched to a gene; V was cut back by 5 bases and J by 4 bases. The CDR3 length is 15 residues. Germline V CDR1 and CDR2: SGHVS, FQNEAQ.

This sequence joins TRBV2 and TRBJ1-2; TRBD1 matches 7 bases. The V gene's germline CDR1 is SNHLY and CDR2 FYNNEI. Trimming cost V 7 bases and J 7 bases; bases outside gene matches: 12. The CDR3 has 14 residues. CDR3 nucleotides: TGTGCCAGCATCACCCAGGGGGTCGTGAGTGGCTACACCTTC. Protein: CASITQGVVSGYTF. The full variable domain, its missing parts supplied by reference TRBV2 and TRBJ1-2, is EPEVTQTPSHQVTQMGQEVILRCVPISNHLYFYWYRQILGQKVEFLVSFYNNEISEKSEIFDDQFSVERPDGSNFTLKIRSTKLEDSAMYFCASITQGVVSGYTFGSGTRLTVV.

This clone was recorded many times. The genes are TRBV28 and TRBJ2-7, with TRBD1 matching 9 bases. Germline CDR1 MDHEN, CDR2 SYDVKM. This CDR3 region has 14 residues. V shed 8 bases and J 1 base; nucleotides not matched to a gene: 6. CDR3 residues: CASVRDRGSYEQYF. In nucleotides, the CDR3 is TGTGCCAGCGTCCGAGACAGGGGGTCCTACGAGCAGTACTTC.

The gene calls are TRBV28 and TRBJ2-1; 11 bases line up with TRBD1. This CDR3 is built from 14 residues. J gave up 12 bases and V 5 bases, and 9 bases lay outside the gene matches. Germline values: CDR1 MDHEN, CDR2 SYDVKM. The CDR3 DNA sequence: TGTGCCAGCAGTCGGGGACAGGGGGTTCTGAGGCAGTTCTTC. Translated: CASSRGQGVLRQFF.

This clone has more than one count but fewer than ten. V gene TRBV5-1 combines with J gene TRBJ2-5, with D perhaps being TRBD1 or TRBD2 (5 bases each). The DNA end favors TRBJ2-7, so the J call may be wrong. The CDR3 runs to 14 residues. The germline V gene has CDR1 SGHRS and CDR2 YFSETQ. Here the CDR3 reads CASSSLAGAVEQYF. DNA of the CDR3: TGCGCCAGCAGCTCCCTTGCCGGGGCGGTCGAGCAGTACTTC.

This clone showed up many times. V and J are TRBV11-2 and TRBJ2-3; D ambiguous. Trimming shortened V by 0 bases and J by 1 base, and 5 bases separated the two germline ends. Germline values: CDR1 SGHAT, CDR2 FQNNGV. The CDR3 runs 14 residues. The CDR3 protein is CASSLDGGTDTQYF. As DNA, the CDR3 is TGTGCCAGCAGCTTAGATGGCGGCACAGATACGCAGTATTTT.

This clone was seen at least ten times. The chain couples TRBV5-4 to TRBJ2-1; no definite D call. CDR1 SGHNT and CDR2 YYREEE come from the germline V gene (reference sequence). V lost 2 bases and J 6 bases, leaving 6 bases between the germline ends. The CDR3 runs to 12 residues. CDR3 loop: CASSFRFNEQFF. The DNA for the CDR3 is TGTGCCAGCAGCTTTCGGTTCAATGAGCAGTTCTTC.

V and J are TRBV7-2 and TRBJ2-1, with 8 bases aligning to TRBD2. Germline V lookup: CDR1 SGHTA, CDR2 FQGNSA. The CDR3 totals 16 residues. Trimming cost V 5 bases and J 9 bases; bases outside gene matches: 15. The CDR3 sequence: CASSVSGTSYHGEQFF. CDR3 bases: TGTGCCAGCAGCGTCTCCGGGACTAGTTATCATGGTGAGCAGTTCTTC. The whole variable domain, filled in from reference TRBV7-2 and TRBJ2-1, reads GAGVSQSPSNKVTEKGKDVELRCDPISGHTALYWYRQSLGQGLEFLIYFQGNSAPDKSGLPSDRFSAERTGGSVSTLTIQRTQQEDSAVYLCASSVSGTSYHGEQFFGPGTRLTVL.

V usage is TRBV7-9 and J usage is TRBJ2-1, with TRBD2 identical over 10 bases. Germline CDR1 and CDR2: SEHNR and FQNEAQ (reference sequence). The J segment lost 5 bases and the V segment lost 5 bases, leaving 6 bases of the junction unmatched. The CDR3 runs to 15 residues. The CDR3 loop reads CASSTGLANDNEQFF. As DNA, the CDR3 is TGTGCCAGCAGCACGGGACTAGCGAATGACAATGAGCAGTTCTTC.

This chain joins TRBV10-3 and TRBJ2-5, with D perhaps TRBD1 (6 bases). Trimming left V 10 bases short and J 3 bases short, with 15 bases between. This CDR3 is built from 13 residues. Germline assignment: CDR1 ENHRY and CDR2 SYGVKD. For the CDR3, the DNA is TGTGCCACCAAGACGCAGGGGAAAGAGACCCAGTACTTC. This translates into CATKTQGKETQYF.

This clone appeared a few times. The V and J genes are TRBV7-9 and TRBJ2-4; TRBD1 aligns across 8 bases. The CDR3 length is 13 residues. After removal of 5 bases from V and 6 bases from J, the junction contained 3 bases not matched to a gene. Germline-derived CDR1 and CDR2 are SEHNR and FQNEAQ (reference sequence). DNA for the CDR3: TGTGCCAGCAGCCTAGGACAGGGAAACATTCAGTACTTC. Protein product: CASSLGQGNIQYF.

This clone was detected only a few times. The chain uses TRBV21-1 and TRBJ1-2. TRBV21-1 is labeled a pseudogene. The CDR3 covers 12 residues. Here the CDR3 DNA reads TGTGCCAGCGGGTGGAATGACTATGGCTACACCTTC. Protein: CASGWNDYGYTF.

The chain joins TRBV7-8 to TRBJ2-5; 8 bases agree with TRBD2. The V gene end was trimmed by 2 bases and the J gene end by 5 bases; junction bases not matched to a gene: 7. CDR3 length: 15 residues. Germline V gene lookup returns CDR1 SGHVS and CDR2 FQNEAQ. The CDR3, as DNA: TGTGCCAGCAGCTTAAGTTTAGCGGGGATCGAGACCCAGTACTTC. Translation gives CASSLSLAGIETQYF. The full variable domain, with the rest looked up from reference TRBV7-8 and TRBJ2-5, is GAGVSQSPRYKVAKRGQDVALRCDPISGHVSLFWYQQALGQGPEFLTYFQNEAQLDKSGLPSDRFFAERPEGSVSTLKIQRTQQEDSAVYLCASSLSLAGIETQYFGPGTRLLVL.

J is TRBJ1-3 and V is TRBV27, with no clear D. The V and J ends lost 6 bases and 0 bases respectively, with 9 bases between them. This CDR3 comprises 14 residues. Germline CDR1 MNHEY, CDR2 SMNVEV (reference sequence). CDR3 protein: CASRRTTSGNTIYF. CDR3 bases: TGTGCCAGCAGGAGAACAACCTCTGGAAACACCATATATTTT.

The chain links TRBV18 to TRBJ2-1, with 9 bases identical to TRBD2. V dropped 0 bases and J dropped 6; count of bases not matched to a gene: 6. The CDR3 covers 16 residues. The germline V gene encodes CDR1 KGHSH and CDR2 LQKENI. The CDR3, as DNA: TGTGCCAGCTCACCACCCTCTAGCGGGATGTTCAATGAGCAGTTCTTC. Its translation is CASSPPSSGMFNEQFF.

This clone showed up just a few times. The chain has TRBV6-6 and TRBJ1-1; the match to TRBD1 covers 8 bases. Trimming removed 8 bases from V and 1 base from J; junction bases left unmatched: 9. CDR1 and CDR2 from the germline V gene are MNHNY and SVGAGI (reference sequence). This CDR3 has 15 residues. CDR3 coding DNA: TGTGCCAGCCAGGGGGCCCTAACCGGGAACACTGAAGCTTTCTTT. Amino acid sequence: CASQGALTGNTEAFF.

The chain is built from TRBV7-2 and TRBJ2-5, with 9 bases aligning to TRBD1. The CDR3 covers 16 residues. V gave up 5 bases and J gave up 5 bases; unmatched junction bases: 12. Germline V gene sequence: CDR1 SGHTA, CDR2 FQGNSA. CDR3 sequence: CASSQSGGQGRETQYF. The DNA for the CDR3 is TGTGCCAGCAGCCAATCGGGAGGACAGGGGAGGGAGACCCAGTACTTC.

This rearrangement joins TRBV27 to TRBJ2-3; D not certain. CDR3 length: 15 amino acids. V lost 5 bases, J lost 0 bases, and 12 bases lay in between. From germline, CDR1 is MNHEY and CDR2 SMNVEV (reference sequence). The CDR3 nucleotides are TGTGCCAGCAGTGTTATAGATTCCAGCACAGATACGCAGTATTTT. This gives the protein CASSVIDSSTDTQYF.

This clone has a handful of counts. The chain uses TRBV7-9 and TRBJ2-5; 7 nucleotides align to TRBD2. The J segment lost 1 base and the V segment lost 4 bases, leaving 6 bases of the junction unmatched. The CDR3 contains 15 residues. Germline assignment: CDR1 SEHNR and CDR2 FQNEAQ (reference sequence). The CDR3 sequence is CASSSILARQETQYF. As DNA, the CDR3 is TGTGCCAGCAGCTCGATACTAGCGCGCCAAGAGACCCAGTACTTC.

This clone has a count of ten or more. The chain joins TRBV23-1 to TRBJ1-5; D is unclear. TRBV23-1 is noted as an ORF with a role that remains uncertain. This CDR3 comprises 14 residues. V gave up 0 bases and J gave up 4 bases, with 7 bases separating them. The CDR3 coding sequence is TGCGCCAGCAGTCAATCGATGGGAAATCAGCCCCAGCATTTT. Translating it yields CASSQSMGNQPQHF.

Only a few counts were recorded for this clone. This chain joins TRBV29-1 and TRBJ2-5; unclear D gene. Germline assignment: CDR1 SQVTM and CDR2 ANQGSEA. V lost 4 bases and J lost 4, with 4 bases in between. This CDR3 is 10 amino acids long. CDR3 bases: TGCAGCGTTGTAAGAGAGACCCAGTACTTC. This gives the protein CSVVRETQYF.

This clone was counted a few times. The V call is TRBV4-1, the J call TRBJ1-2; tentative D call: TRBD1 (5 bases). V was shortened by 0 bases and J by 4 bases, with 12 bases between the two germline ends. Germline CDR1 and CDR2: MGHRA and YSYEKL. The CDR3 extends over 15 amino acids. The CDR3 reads CASSQEPGKGYGYTF. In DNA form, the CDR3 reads TGCGCCAGCAGCCAAGAGCCAGGGAAAGGCTATGGCTACACCTTC.

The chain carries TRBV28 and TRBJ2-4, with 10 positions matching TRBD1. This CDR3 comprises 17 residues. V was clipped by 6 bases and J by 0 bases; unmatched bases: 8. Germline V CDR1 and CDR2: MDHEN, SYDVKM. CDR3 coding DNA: TGTGCCAGCAGCCTCGGACAGGGGGTTTTAGCCAAAAACATTCAGTACTTC. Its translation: CASSLGQGVLAKNIQYF.

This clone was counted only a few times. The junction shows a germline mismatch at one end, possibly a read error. This CDR3 is CAISESGGNTEAFF. In DNA, the CDR3 is TGTGCCATCAGTGAGTCTGGGGGGAACACTGAAGCTTTCTTT. The rearrangement joins TRBV6-4 to TRBJ1-1, with D maybe TRBD1 (5 bases). CDR1 is MRHNA and CDR2 is SNTAGT in the germline V gene. The CDR3 has 14 amino acids.

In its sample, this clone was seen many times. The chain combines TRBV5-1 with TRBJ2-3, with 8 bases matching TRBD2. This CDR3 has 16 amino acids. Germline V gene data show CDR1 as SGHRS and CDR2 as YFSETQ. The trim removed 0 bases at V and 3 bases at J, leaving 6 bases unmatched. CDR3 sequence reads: CASSLGALAVTDTQYF. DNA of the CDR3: TGCGCCAGCAGCTTGGGGGCACTAGCGGTGACAGATACGCAGTATTTT. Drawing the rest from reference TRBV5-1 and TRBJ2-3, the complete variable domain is KAGVTQTPRYLIKTRGQQVTLSCSPISGHRSVSWYQQTPGQGLQFLFEYFSETQRNKGNFPGRFSGRQFSNSRSEMNVSTLELGDSALYLCASSLGALAVTDTQYFGPGTRLTVL.

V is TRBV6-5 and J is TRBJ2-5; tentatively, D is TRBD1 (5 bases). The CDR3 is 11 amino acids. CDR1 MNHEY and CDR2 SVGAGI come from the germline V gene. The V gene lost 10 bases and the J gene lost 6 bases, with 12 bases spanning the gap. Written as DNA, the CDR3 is TGTGCCATCAGGGAACGTAAGACCCAGTACTTC. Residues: CAIRERKTQYF.

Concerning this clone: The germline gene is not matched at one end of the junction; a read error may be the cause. CDR3 bases: TGCGCCAGCGGGGCGGACTCCGGTGAGCAGTTCTTC. Amino acid sequence: CASGADSGEQFF. V usage is TRBV6-1 and J usage is TRBJ2-1, with 7 bases identical to TRBD2. The CDR3 contains 12 residues. Germline V gives CDR1 MNHNS, CDR2 SASEGT.

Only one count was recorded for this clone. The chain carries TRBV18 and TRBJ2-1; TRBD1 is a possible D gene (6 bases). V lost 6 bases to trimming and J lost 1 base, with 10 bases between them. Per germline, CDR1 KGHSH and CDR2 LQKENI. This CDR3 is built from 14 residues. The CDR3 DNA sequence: TGTGCCAGCTCTCCCAGGGGTTCCTACAATGAGCAGTTCTTC. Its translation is CASSPRGSYNEQFF.

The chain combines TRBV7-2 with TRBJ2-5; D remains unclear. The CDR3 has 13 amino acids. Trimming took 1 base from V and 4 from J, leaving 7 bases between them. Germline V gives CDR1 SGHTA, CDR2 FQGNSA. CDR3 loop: CASSLGRVETQYF. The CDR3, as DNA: TGTGCCAGCAGCTTAGGTCGGGTAGAGACCCAGTACTTC.